Reported below is one T cell receptor (beta chain). The entry originates in a study of blood T cell repertoires in COVID-19. Study details: COVID-19 samples, acute and convalescent, were from the United States, Italy and Spain.

Libraries were prepared by immunoSEQ multiplex PCR; TCRdb keeps only in-frame clonotypes and omits some of them. The data hold 200,000 to 300,000 clones, with approximately 85% observed a single time. CDR3 length equals 16 residues. Trimming removed 6 bases at V and 2 bases at J, with 14 bases between. The germline gives CDR1 KGHSY, CDR2 FQNENV. The sample taken for sequencing was peripheral blood. The chain is built from TRBV16 and TRBJ2-6; no reliable D call. The origin of this receptor is a human donor in a cohort sampled during active COVID-19. The CDR3 sequence is CASSLTGGPGANVLTF. CDR3 DNA: TGTGCCAGCAGTCTGACTGGTGGCCCTGGGGCCAACGTCCTGACTTTC.